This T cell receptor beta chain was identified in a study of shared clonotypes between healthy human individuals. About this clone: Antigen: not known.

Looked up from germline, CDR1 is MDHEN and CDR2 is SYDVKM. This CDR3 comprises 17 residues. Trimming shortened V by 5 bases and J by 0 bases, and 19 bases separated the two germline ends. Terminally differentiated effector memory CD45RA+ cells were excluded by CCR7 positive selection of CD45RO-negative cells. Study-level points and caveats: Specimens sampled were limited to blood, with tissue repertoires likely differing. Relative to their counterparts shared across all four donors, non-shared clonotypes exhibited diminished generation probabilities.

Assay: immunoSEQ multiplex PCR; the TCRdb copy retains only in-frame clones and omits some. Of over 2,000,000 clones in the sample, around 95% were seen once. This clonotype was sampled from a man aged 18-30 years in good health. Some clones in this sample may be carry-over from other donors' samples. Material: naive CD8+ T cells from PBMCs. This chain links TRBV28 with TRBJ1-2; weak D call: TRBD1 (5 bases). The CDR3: CASSTLGGSIANYGYTF. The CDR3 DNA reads TGTGCCAGCAGTACCCTGGGGGGTTCCATAGCTAACTATGGCTACACCTTC.